The 18 T cell receptor beta chains given below trace back to one sample, sequenced in a study of Ad26.COV2.S vaccination and SARS-CoV-2 variants. Specified treatment: 19 received Ad26.COV2.S at low or high dose, single or two shots; about 5 received placebo; per-sample allocation not given. At day 63 after the first vaccine or placebo injection, samples were drawn. Sequenced by immunoSEQ multiplex PCR; TCRdb stores in-frame clones only, minus some. The sample yields around 350,000 clones, more than 75% seen once. The sample in question was peripheral blood, obtained in a trial of Ad26.COV2.S vaccine versus placebo. Receptors originate from a person aged 18-60 years who received the Ad26.COV2.S COVID-19 vaccine or a placebo.

V usage is TRBV7-6 and J usage is TRBJ2-5, with 7 nucleotides matching TRBD2. V lost 1 base, J lost 5 bases, and 22 bases stayed unmatched. The CDR3 extends over 20 amino acids. Germline values: CDR1 SGHVS, CDR2 FNYEAQ. Here the CDR3 DNA reads TGTGCCAGCAGCTTAGGGTCTGGGTGGGCTAGCGGAGGCCCAGGGGAGACCCAGTACTTC. It is translated as CASSLGSGWASGGPGETQYF.

The J gene is TRBJ2-7, the V gene TRBV5-4; D possibly corresponds to TRBD2 (6 bases). The CDR3 extends over 14 amino acids. V shed 2 bases and J shed 4 bases, with 13 bases lying between them. Germline assignment: CDR1 SGHNT and CDR2 YYREEE (reference sequence). CDR3 bases: TGTGCCAGCAGCTTAGACGGGAGAAGTTACGAGCAGTACTTC. Its protein product is CASSLDGRSYEQYF.

The V call is TRBV7-2, the J call TRBJ2-7; 9 positions match TRBD2. Germline loops: CDR1 SGHTA, CDR2 FQGNSA. V gave up 5 bases and J gave up 9 bases; unmatched junction bases: 14. The CDR3 sequence is 15 residues long. The CDR3 DNA sequence: TGTGCCAGCAGCAAGGGGGCGGGAGGGCCCGTAGGGCAGTACTTC. Amino acids: CASSKGAGGPVGQYF. Full variable domain (rest looked up from reference TRBV7-2 and TRBJ2-7): GAGVSQSPSNKVTEKGKDVELRCDPISGHTALYWYRQSLGQGLEFLIYFQGNSAPDKSGLPSDRFSAERTGGSVSTLTIQRTQQEDSAVYLCASSKGAGGPVGQYFGPGTRLTVT.

This clone was counted once. The rearrangement links TRBV7-2 to TRBJ1-4, with a weak D call TRBD1 (6 bases). Trimming removed 5 bases from V and 8 bases from J, with 18 bases in between. The length of the CDR3 is 15 residues. Per the germline V gene, CDR1 is SGHTA and CDR2 is FQGNSA. CDR3 in amino acids: CASSAATGVFEKLFF. The CDR3 bases are TGTGCCAGCAGCGCTGCGACAGGTGTTTTCGAAAAACTGTTTTTT.

This rearrangement joins TRBV9 to TRBJ2-1, with TRBD2 matching 11 bases. With 3 bases clipped from V and 6 bases from J, the junction kept 8 bases outside the gene matches. The CDR3 covers 16 residues. Looked up from germline, CDR1 is SGDLS and CDR2 is YYNGEE. The chain's CDR3 is CASSGESSGRSNEQFF. In DNA, the CDR3 is TGTGCCAGCAGCGGAGAATCTAGCGGGAGGAGCAATGAGCAGTTCTTC. The full variable domain, completed using reference TRBV9 and TRBJ2-1, is DSGVTQTPKHLITATGQRVTLRCSPRSGDLSVYWYQQSLDQGLQFLIQYYNGEERAKGNILERFSAQQFPDLHSELNLSSLELGDSALYFCASSGESSGRSNEQFFGPGTRLTVL.

The table lists this clone with a count of one. V is TRBV5-1 and J is TRBJ2-7; 9 nucleotides match TRBD1. Germline V lookup: CDR1 SGHRS, CDR2 YFSETQ. The V segment lost 2 bases and the J segment 2 bases; nucleotides outside the gene matches: 2. The CDR3 loop spans 14 amino acids. The CDR3 is CASSFRDRAYEQYF. CDR3 bases: TGCGCCAGCAGCTTCCGGGACAGGGCCTACGAGCAGTACTTC.

This rearrangement joins TRBV7-2 to TRBJ2-6, with D hard to call. CDR3 length: 17 amino acids. Trimming shortened V by 5 bases and J by 0 bases, and 14 bases separated the two germline ends. Germline V gives CDR1 SGHTA, CDR2 FQGNSA. CDR3 region: CASSPYSGRSGANVLTF. CDR3 bases: TGTGCCAGCAGCCCATATTCTGGGCGCTCTGGGGCCAACGTCCTGACTTTC. The full variable domain, rest sourced from reference TRBV7-2 and TRBJ2-6, is GAGVSQSPSNKVTEKGKDVELRCDPISGHTALYWYRQSLGQGLEFLIYFQGNSAPDKSGLPSDRFSAERTGGSVSTLTIQRTQQEDSAVYLCASSPYSGRSGANVLTFGAGSRLTVL.

The chain has TRBV4-1 and TRBJ2-5, with D hard to call. Germline V gives CDR1 MGHRA, CDR2 YSYEKL. V gave up 0 bases and J gave up 4 bases, with 12 bases separating them. This CDR3 has 15 amino acids. The CDR3 DNA reads TGCGCCAGCAGCCAAGATACGGCGTTGGTAGAGACCCAGTACTTC. Its protein product is CASSQDTALVETQYF.

As for this clone: The sample has other DNA sequences that encode this CDR3 too. The CDR3 sequence: CSASRGTGANVLTF. CDR3 nucleotide sequence: TGCAGTGCTAGTCGGGGCACTGGGGCCAACGTCCTGACTTTC. The chain uses TRBV20-1 and TRBJ2-6; possibly TRBD1 or TRBD2 for D (5 bases each). Per germline, CDR1 DFQATT and CDR2 SNEGSKA (reference sequence). Deletions cut 3 bases from V and 2 bases from J, with 8 bases between. The CDR3 is 14 amino acids.

On this clone itself: At the DNA level, this CDR3 is encoded by other sequences in the same sample as well. The rearrangement joins TRBV30 to TRBJ2-5; 9 bases match TRBD2. The CDR3 runs to 14 residues. Germline V gene lookup returns CDR1 GTSNPN and CDR2 SVGIG (reference sequence). With 0 bases clipped from V and 4 bases from J, the junction kept 3 bases outside the gene matches. Here the CDR3 reads CAWSVSGSRETQYF. The CDR3 DNA is TGTGCCTGGAGTGTTAGCGGGAGCAGAGAGACCCAGTACTTC.

Only a few counts were recorded for this clone. The V and J genes are TRBV24-1 and TRBJ1-3; D may be TRBD1 (5 bases). The V gene lost 0 bases and the J gene lost 0 bases, with 14 bases spanning the gap. The germline V gene encodes CDR1 KGHDR and CDR2 SFDVKD. The CDR3 is 18 amino acids. CDR3 loop: CATSDLRRVTISGNTIYF. The CDR3 DNA reads TGTGCCACCAGTGATTTGCGCAGGGTTACCATCTCTGGAAACACCATATATTTT.

Only a few counts were recorded for this clone. The J gene is TRBJ2-1, the V gene TRBV4-3, with 7 nucleotides matching TRBD2. The CDR3 extends over 15 amino acids. V gave up 3 bases and J gave up 1 base; unmatched junction bases: 3. Germline CDR1 is LGHNA and CDR2 is YSLEER. CDR3 loop: CASSHQRESYNEQFF. DNA of the CDR3: TGCGCCAGCAGCCACCAGCGGGAATCCTACAATGAGCAGTTCTTC.

The chain links TRBV4-3 to TRBJ2-1, with 11 bases lining up with TRBD2. Per the germline V gene, CDR1 is LGHNA and CDR2 is YSLEER. The CDR3 is made up of 15 amino acids. The trim removed 6 bases at V and 7 bases at J, leaving 8 bases unmatched. CDR3 DNA: TGCGCCAGCAGGTACCTAGCGGGGGGTATAAATGAGCAGTTCTTC. Translating gives CASRYLAGGINEQFF.

This clone came up a few times. This rearrangement joins TRBV3-1 (or the pseudogene TRBV3-2) to TRBJ1-6; D gene unclear. Trimming removed 4 bases at V and 10 bases at J, with 8 bases between. Germline-derived CDR1 and CDR2 are LGHDT and YNNKEL (reference sequence). This CDR3 spans 12 amino acids. The CDR3 here is CASSPSGSPLHF. The CDR3 region has the DNA TGTGCCAGCAGCCCCTCAGGATCACCCCTCCACTTT.

This clone was seen once. The chain carries TRBV7-9 and TRBJ2-1; D possibly matches TRBD1 or TRBD2 (5 bases each). CDR1 is SEHNR and CDR2 is FQNEAQ in the germline V gene (reference sequence). CDR3 length equals 15 residues. V lost 0 bases, J lost 12 bases, and 18 bases lay in between. The CDR3 sequence is CASSLAKGSYGGQFF. In nucleotides, the CDR3 is TGTGCCAGCAGCTTAGCGAAGGGGTCCTACGGAGGGCAGTTCTTC.

The V gene is TRBV28, the J gene TRBJ2-7; possible D gene TRBD1, 6 bases. Between the trimmed V and J ends, which lost 4 bases and 7 bases, there was a span of 17 bases. CDR3 length equals 14 residues. Germline CDR1 is MDHEN and CDR2 is SYDVKM. The CDR3 DNA reads TGTGCCAGCAGTTCGACCTACAGGGTGAGGGAGCAGTACTTC. Protein product: CASSSTYRVREQYF.

The chain recombines TRBV5-1 with TRBJ2-5, with 8 bases lining up with TRBD1. V was clipped by 6 bases and J by 2 bases; unmatched bases: 3. Germline assignment: CDR1 SGHRS and CDR2 YFSETQ. The CDR3 is made up of 13 amino acids. CDR3 DNA: TGCGCCAGCACCGGACAGGGTCAAGAGACCCAGTACTTC. This codes for CASTGQGQETQYF.

The chain recombines TRBV9 with TRBJ1-6; D might be TRBD1 (5 bases). The germline CDR1 and CDR2 sequences are SGDLS and YYNGEE. The CDR3 has 17 amino acids. V lost 3 bases, J lost 0 bases, and 13 bases lay in between. The CDR3 sequence is CASSGAGGGSYNSPLHF. CDR3 nucleotide sequence: TGTGCCAGCAGCGGAGCGGGGGGGGGCTCCTATAATTCACCCCTCCACTTT.